This T cell receptor (beta chain) was recorded in a study of blood T cell repertoires in COVID-19. Study in general: Samples came from the United States, Italy and Spain, spanning acute and convalescent COVID-19. Nucleic acid was either cDNA or gDNA, and it came from T cells, B-cell-depleted T cells, or PBMCs.

Study processing details: Scientists estimated how many nucleated cells there were by amplifying reference gene primers. The data were produced by immunoSEQ multiplex PCR, yet TCRdb's version contains in-frame clones alone and is incomplete. V and J calls and clone size follow that table, whereas D and trimming were derived from the DNA. This table holds 150,000 to 200,000 clones, 85% to 95% found once. V lost 6 bases and J lost 7, with 13 bases in between. Germline V gene sequence: CDR1 MGHDK, CDR2 SYGVNS. The CDR3 covers 14 residues. The receptor's source is a woman aged 45-60 years with acute or convalescent COVID-19. Sequenced input: peripheral blood. The chain combines TRBV25-1 with TRBJ1-6; D uncertain. The CDR3 loop reads CASRESADNSPLHF. CDR3 nucleotides: TGTGCCAGCAGGGAGAGCGCTGACAATTCACCCCTCCACTTT. Full variable domain (missing parts from reference TRBV25-1 and TRBJ1-6): EADIYQTPRYLVIGTGKKITLECSQTMGHDKMYWYQQDPGMELHLIHYSYGVNSTEKGDLSSESTVSRIRTEHFPLTLESARPSHTSQYLCASRESADNSPLHFGNGTRLTVT.